What follows describes a single T cell receptor beta chain. The data originate from a study of T cells in tuberculosis. This CDR3 contains 15 residues. The germline V gene encodes CDR1 SGHNT and CDR2 YENEEA. With 1 base clipped from V and 9 bases from J, the junction kept 11 bases outside the gene matches. The table came from immunoSEQ multiplex PCR; TCRdb's copy has only in-frame clones and leaves some out. The sample records 80,000 to 90,000 clones, approximately 91% being singletons. Cells were sorted from thawed PBMC rested overnight and stained with GMM-loaded CD1B tetramer, viability dye and anti-CD3. The CD1B tetramers carried C32 glucose monomycolate purified from Rhodococcus equi.

The V gene is TRBV11-3, the J gene TRBJ1-2; 7 positions match TRBD1. Material: CD1b-GMM tetramer-negative cells sorted from PBMCs. This TCR was sampled from an adult woman with latent tuberculosis. The CDR3 nucleotides are TGTGCCAGCAGCTTAGGTTGGGACAGTCTCCCGCGCTACACCTTC. This codes for CASSLGWDSLPRYTF. Variable domain in full (rest from reference TRBV11-3 and TRBJ1-2): EAGVVQSPRYKIIEKKQPVAFWCNPISGHNTLYWYLQNLGQGPELLIRYENEEAVDDSQLPKDRFSAERLKGVDSTLKIQPAELGDSAVYLCASSLGWDSLPRYTFGSGTRLTVV.